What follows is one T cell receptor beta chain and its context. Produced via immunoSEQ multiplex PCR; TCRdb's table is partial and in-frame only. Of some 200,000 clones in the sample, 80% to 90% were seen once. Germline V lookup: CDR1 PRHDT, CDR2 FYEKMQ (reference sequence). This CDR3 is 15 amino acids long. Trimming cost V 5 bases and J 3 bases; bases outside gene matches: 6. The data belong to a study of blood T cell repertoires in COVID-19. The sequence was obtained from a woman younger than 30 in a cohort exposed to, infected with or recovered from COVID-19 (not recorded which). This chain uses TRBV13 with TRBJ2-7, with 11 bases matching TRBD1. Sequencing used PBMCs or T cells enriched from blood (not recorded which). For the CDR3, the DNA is TGTGCCAGCAGCGGCTACGGGACAGGGGGCTACGAGCAGTACTTC. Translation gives CASSGYGTGGYEQYF. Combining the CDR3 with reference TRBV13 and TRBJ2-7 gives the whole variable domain AAGVIQSPRHLIKEKRETATLKCYPIPRHDTVYWYQQGPGQDPQFLISFYEKMQSDKGSIPDRFSAQQFSDYHSELNMSSLELGDSALYFCASSGYGTGGYEQYFGPGTRLTVT.